This T cell receptor beta chain was captured in a study of shared clonotypes between healthy human individuals (dated by TCRdb to about 2020). For the wider study: A few men and a couple of women, aged 18 to 49 years, made up the cohort. Libraries were prepared and TCR repertoires were sequenced by different laboratories using diverse techniques, in order to increase sequencing depth and limit assay-specific biases. Blood TCR repertoires of 5 or 6 healthy adults were deeply sequenced to estimate repertoire size and the extent of clonotype sharing between individuals. Per donor, three plates each were used for CD4 naive and CD4 memory, two for CD8 naive, and one for CD8 memory. Between about 0.8 and 9 billion PBMCs per donor were obtained by leukapheresis.

Using the deep immunoSEQ assay, multiplex PCR amplified TCR CDR3 regions from genomic DNA. Extracted genomic DNA from each cell subset was distributed evenly across all wells of several immunoSEQ 96-well plates, and each plate was treated as a replicate. Each replicate PCR for sorted subsets received around 0.2 ug genomic DNA, equal to about 30,000 T cell genomes. The purified libraries were quantified using a Qubit 3.0 fluorometer, sized with a Bioanalyzer 2100, and then quantified again using the KAPA Library Quantification kit. A separate single-read 150-cycle Illumina NextSeq 550 flow cell was used to sequence each immunoSEQ 96-well plate. On the authors' methods: Because only junctional sequences without quality scores were contained in the immunoSEQ output, filtering matching that applied to full-length reads could not be performed. Sequences were annotated with PyIR, a Python wrapper for IgBLAST v1.9, using IMGT germline references to assign V/J genes and CDR3. Any read was removed if the V/J assignment was weak (E-value above 1e-6), the CDR3 was missing, or the read contained stop codons, out-of-frame junctions, or ambiguous translated residues. V3J clonotypes were defined as sequences sharing an identical inferred V gene, J gene, and CDR3 amino acid sequence. Percentage overlap between repertoires was calculated by dividing the number of shared unique clonotypes by the size of the smaller repertoire. Richness of each repertoire was evaluated using RTK rarefaction, the Chao1 estimator, and Recon v2.1 estimates of unobserved clonotypes. For all TCRbeta clonotypes obtained by the gDNA method from several donors, generation probabilities were computed with OLGA. TCRdb mirrors the immuneACCESS table, restricted to in-frame sequences. Some clones are absent from its copies; in checked studies, under half trace to an unresolved V gene, and the reason for the others is unknown. V, J and clone size are those of that table, while D and trimming were read from the DNA. The sample yields 550,000 to 700,000 clones; roughly 72% were counted once. The top ten constitute 1.5% to 2% of the sample.

The CDR3 spans 13 residues, from the cysteine through the phenylalanine. The sequence is cut down to CDR3 DNA, 39 bases in frame from base 1. V is shortened by 6 bases, J by 1 base, and the region joining them spans 9 bases. CDR1 SNHLY and CDR2 FYNNEI were looked up in the germline V gene. A word on this clone: The antigen this receptor binds is unknown. Within one base of it there is no much larger clone, and no base qualities were kept.

The research as a whole found: Sampling was restricted to blood, and TCR repertoires in tissues likely differ from the TCR repertoires found in blood. The small number of donors limited the genetic and exposure-history diversity represented. Clonotypes shared by all four sorted-subset donors showed higher generation probabilities than non-shared clonotypes. Even with the large sequencing depth, rarefaction of the sorted-subset datasets indicated that sequencing was incomplete. Pairwise subsampling indicated that sequencing depth was expected to affect the degree of clonotype sharing among donors. Sharing across a handful of donors was observed for approximately 5% of naive CD4, under 4% of naive CD8, about 2.3% of memory CD4, and about 0.39% of memory CD8 clonotypes. Naive subsets generally had larger estimated clonotype richness than memory subsets did.

The donors were healthy, HIV-negative adults with no recently reported acute infections or vaccinations. All donors were Caucasian adults living in Nashville, Tennessee, USA. CD4+ T cells were enriched by magnetic negative selection; naive cells were then positively selected on CD45RA, and the negative fraction formed the memory subset. After blood collection by leukapheresis, PBMCs were isolated using Ficoll-Histopaque density gradient centrifugation and then cryopreserved in the vapor phase of liquid nitrogen. Analytical flow cytometry was used to check the purity and quantity of each magnetically sorted T cell population. Genomic DNA was isolated from every sorted fraction and measured by UV absorbance on a Nanodrop 2000c.

This chain is built from TRBV2 and TRBJ1-1, with the D gene not confidently named. Sequencing was done on a sample of memory CD4+ T cells sorted from blood. The cell subset or site label on this specimen signifies: CD45RA-negative fraction. This clonotype was obtained from a woman in her twenties or thirties in good health. The encoded CDR3 is CASSGFSNTEAFF. The sequenced DNA: TGTGCCAGCAGCGGTTTTTCGAACACTGAAGCTTTCTTT.